This T cell receptor beta chain was sequenced in a study of Ad26.COV2.S vaccination and SARS-CoV-2 variants. The treatment was: roughly 19 received Ad26.COV2.S at low or high dose, single or two shots; about 5 received placebo; per-sample allocation not given. Samples were taken on day 63 after the first vaccine or placebo injection. Only one count was recorded for this clone. Its antigen is as yet unknown. The data were produced by immunoSEQ multiplex PCR, yet TCRdb's version contains in-frame clones alone and is incomplete. The table records about 350,000 clones, around 87% of them present only once. Per the germline V gene, CDR1 is GTSNPN and CDR2 is SVGIG (reference sequence). This CDR3 is built from 12 residues. The V end was cut by 2 bases, the J end by 8 bases, with 12 bases between. Study outcomes and limitations: Those who received vaccine or placebo ended up with similar non-spike TCR breadth.

Sequenced material: peripheral blood, taken in a trial of Ad26.COV2.S vaccine versus placebo. The gene calls are TRBV30 and TRBJ1-2; D unclear. This TCR came from a person between 18 and 60 years old who received the Ad26.COV2.S COVID-19 vaccine or a placebo. CDR3 in amino acids: CAWSSASPGYTF. As DNA, the CDR3 is TGTGCCTGGAGTTCAGCCTCCCCCGGCTACACCTTC.